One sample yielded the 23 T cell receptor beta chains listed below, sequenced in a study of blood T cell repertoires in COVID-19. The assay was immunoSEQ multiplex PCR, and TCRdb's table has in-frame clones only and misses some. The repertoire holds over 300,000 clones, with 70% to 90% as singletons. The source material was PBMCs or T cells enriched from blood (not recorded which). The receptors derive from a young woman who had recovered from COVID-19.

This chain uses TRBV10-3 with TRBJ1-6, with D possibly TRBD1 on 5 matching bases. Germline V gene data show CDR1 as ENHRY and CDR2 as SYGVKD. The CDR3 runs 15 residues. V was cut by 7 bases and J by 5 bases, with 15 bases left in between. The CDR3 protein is CAIKAGTADNSPLHF. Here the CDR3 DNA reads TGTGCCATCAAGGCAGGGACTGCGGATAATTCACCCCTCCACTTT.

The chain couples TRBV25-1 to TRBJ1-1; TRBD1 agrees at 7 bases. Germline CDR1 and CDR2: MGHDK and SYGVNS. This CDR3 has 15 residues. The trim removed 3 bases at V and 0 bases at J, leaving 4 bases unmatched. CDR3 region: CASSDAQGVNTEAFF. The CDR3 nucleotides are TGTGCCAGCAGTGACGCGCAGGGGGTGAACACTGAAGCTTTCTTT.

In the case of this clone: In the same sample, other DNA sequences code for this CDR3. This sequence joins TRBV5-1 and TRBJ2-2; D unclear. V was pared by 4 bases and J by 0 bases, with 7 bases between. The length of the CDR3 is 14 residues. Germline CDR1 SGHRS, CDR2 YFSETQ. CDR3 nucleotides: TGCGCCAGCAGCCTGACACCGAACACCGGGGAGCTGTTTTTT. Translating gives CASSLTPNTGELFF.

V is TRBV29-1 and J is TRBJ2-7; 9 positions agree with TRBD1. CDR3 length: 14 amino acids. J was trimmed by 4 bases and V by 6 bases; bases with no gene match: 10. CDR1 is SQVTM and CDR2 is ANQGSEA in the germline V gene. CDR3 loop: CSVSITGTGYEQYF. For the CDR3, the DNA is TGCAGCGTCTCTATTACCGGGACAGGGTACGAGCAGTACTTC.

CDR3 in DNA: TGTGCCAGCAGTGAAGCAGGGGCCTCCTACGAGCAGTACTTC. It translates to CASSEAGASYEQYF. The chain employs TRBV2 and TRBJ2-7; TRBD1 is a possible D gene (5 bases). CDR3 length: 14 residues. Looked up from germline, CDR1 is SNHLY and CDR2 is FYNNEI. V lost 0 bases, J lost 0 bases, and 6 bases lay in between.

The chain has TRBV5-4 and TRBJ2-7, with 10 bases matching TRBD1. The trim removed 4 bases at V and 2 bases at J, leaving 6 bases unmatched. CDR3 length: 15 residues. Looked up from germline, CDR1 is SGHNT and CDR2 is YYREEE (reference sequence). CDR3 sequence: CASSIPGQGTYEQYF. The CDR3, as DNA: TGTGCCAGCAGCATCCCGGGACAGGGGACCTACGAGCAGTACTTC.

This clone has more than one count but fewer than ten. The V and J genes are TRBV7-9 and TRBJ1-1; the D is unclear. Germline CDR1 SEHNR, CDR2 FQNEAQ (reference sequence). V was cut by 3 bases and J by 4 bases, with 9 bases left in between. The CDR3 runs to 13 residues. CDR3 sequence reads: CASSFSVSTEAFF. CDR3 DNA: TGTGCCAGCAGCTTCAGTGTGTCCACTGAAGCTTTCTTT.

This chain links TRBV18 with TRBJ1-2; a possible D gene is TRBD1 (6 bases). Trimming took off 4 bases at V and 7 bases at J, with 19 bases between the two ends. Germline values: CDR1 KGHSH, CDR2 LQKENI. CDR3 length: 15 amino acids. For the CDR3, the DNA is TGTGCCAGCTCACTTACAACAGGGTTGGGGCTTGGCTACACCTTC. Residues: CASSLTTGLGLGYTF.

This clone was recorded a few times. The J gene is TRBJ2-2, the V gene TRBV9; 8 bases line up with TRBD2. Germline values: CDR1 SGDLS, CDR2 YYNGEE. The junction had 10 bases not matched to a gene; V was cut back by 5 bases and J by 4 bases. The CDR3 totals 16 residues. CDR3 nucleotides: TGTGCCAGCAGTGAGGGGTCTGGGACTAGCACCGGGGAGCTGTTTTTT. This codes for CASSEGSGTSTGELFF.

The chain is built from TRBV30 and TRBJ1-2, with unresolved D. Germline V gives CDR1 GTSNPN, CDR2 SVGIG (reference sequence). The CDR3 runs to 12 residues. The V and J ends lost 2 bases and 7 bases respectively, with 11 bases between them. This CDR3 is CAWSPGEGGYTF. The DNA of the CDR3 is TGTGCCTGGAGTCCCGGGGAAGGTGGCTACACCTTC.

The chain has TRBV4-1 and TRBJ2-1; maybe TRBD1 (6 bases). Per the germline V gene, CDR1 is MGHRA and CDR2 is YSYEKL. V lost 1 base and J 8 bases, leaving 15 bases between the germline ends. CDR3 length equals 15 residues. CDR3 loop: CASSQVVQGNDEQFF. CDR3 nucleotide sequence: TGCGCCAGCAGCCAAGTCGTCCAGGGGAACGATGAGCAGTTCTTC.

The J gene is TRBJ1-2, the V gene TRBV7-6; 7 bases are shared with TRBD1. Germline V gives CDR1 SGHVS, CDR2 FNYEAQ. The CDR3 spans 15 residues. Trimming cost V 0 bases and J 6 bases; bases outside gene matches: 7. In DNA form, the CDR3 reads TGTGCCAGCAGCTTAGCTCCTCAGGGGGGTAATGGCTACACCTTC. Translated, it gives CASSLAPQGGNGYTF.

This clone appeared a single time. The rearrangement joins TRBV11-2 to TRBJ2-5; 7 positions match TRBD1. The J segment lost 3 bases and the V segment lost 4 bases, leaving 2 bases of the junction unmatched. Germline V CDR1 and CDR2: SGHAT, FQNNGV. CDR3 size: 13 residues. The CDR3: CASSYGTEETQYF. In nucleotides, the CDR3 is TGTGCCAGCAGCTACGGGACAGAAGAGACCCAGTACTTC.

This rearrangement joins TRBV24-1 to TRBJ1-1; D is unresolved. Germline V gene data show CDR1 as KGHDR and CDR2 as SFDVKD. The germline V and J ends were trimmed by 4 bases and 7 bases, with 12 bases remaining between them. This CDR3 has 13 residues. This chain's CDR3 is CATSETGLDEAFF. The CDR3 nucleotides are TGTGCCACCAGTGAAACGGGTTTGGATGAAGCTTTCTTT.

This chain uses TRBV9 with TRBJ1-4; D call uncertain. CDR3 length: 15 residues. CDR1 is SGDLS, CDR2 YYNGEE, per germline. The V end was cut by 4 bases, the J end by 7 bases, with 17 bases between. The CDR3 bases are TGTGCCAGCAGCCCCAGGAGGGTCTCTGGTGAAAAACTGTTTTTT. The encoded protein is CASSPRRVSGEKLFF.

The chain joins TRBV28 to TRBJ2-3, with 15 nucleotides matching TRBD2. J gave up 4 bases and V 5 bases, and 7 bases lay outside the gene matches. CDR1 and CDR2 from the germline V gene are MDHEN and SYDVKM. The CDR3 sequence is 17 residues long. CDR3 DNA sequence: TGTGCCAGCAGTCCGTGGACTAGCGGGAGGGTCTCAGATACGCAGTATTTT. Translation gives CASSPWTSGRVSDTQYF. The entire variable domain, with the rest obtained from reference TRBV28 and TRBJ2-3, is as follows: DVKVTQSSRYLVKRTGEKVFLECVQDMDHENMFWYRQDPGLGLRLIYFSYDVKMKEKGDIPEGYSVSREKKERFSLILESASTNQTSMYLCASSPWTSGRVSDTQYFGPGTRLTVL.

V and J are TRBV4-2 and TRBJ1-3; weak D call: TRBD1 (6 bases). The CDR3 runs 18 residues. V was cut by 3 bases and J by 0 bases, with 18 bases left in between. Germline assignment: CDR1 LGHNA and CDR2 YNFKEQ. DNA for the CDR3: TGTGCCAGCAGCCAGCAGATCCAGCAGGGGAACTCTGGAAACACCATATATTTT. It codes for CASSQQIQQGNSGNTIYF.

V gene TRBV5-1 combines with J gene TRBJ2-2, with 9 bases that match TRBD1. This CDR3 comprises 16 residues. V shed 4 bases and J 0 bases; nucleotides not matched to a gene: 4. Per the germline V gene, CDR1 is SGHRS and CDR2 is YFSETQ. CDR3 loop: CASSQGQGANTGELFF. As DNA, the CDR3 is TGCGCCAGCAGCCAGGGACAGGGAGCGAACACCGGGGAGCTGTTTTTT.

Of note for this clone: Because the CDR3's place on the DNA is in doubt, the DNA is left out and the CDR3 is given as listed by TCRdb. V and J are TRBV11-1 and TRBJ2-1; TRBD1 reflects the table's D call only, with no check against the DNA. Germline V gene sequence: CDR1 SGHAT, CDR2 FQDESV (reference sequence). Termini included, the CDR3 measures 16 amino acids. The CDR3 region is CASSLSVARGNVKEFF.

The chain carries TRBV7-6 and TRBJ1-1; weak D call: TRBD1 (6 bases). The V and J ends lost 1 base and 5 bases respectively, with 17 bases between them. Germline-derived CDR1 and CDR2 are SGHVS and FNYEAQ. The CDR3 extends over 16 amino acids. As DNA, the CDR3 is TGTGCCAGCAGCTTAGTTCTGGGAACTACAGGGACTGAAGCTTTCTTT. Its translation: CASSLVLGTTGTEAFF.

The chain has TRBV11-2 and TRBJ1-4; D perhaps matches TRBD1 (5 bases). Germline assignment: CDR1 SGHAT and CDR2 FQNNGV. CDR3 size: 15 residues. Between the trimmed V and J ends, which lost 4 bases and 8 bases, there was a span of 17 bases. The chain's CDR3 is CASSSDRDSGEKLFF. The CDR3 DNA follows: TGTGCCAGCAGCTCAGACCGGGACTCGGGCGAAAAACTGTTTTTT.

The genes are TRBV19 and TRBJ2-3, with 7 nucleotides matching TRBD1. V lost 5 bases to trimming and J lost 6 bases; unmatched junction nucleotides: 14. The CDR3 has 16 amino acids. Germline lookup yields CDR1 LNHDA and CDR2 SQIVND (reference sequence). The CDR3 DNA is TGTGCCAGTAGTGGGTATGGGACAGAGCTCGCGGATACGCAGTATTTT. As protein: CASSGYGTELADTQYF.

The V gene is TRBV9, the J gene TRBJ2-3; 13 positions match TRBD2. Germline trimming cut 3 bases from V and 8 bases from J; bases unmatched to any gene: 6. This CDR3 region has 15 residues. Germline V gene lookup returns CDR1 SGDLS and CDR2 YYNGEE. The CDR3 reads CASSARLAGGSTQYF. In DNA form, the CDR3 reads TGTGCCAGCAGCGCCAGACTAGCGGGAGGATCTACGCAGTATTTT. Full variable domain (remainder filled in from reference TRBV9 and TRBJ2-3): DSGVTQTPKHLITATGQRVTLRCSPRSGDLSVYWYQQSLDQGLQFLIQYYNGEERAKGNILERFSAQQFPDLHSELNLSSLELGDSALYFCASSARLAGGSTQYFGPGTRLTVL.